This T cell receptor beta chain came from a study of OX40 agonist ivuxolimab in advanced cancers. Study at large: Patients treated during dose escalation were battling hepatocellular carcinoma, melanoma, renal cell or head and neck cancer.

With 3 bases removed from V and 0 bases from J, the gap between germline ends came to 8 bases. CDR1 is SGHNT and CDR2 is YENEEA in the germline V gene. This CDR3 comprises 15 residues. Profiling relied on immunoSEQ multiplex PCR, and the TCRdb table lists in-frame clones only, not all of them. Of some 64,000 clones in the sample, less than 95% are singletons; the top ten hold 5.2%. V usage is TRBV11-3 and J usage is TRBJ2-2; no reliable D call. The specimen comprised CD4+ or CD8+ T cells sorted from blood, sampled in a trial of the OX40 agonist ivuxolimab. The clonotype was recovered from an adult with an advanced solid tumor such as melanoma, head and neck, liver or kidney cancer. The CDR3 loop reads CASSFSTANTGELFF. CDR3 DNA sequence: TGTGCCAGCAGCTTCTCCACTGCGAACACCGGGGAGCTGTTTTTT.